The clone carrying this TCR beta chain was seen more than once but under ten times. What it binds is unknown. This specimen belongs to a study of beta chain features in type 1 diabetes. Overall study: All samples yielded about 100 million examined sorted cells.

Expressed TCRB transcripts got sequenced, as all isolated RNA was reverse transcribed. For naive, central memory and regulatory T cell samples, reads averaged around 3.6 million. Here immunoSEQ multiplex PCR was the method, and the copy in TCRdb shows in-frame clones only, minus some. Among a few hundred thousand clones listed, 14% were seen once. Germline CDR1 reads SEHNR; CDR2 reads FQNEAQ (reference sequence). CDR3 length: 15 residues. With V trimmed by 8 bases and J by 5 bases, 11 bases remained unmatched. Regarding the study as a whole: People with Type 1 diabetes carried modestly yet significantly shorter TCRB CDR3s in all four CD4+ subsets. Naive, central memory and Treg TCRB repertoires appeared more alike in patients than in healthy donors.

The chain links TRBV7-9 to TRBJ1-1, with TRBD1 matching 10 bases. The sample was naive CD4+ T cells from blood. The clonotype originates from a man aged 25-45 years with type 1 diabetes. The chain's CDR3 is CASFGQGGKGTEAFF. The CDR3 region has the DNA TGTGCCAGCTTCGGACAGGGGGGAAAGGGGACTGAAGCTTTCTTT.